Detailed here is one TCR beta chain. What it binds is unknown. Vbeta (60) and Jbeta (13) primers were used in the PCR. Only in-frame clones appear in the TCRdb table, and some are missing; sequencing was by immunoSEQ multiplex PCR. Altogether 110,000 to 150,000 clones are present, around 80% being singletons, with the ten largest covering 3.5% to 5.5%. This entry belongs to a study of cytomegalovirus exposure and HLA in healthy donors. Notes on the study in general: A few V segments could not be told apart, such as TRBV6-2 and TRBV6-3, and were left out.

The CDR3 loop spans 15 amino acids. V lost 6 bases, J lost 2 bases, and 17 bases lay in between. From germline, CDR1 is SGHRS and CDR2 YFSETQ. The V gene is TRBV5-1, the J gene TRBJ1-1; unclear D gene. Input material: PBMCs. The sequence derives from a woman aged 40 to 49 in good health and CMV-seropositive. The CDR3 is CASTPERGRNTEAFF. The CDR3 DNA sequence: TGCGCCAGCACTCCCGAGCGGGGTCGAAACACTGAAGCTTTCTTT.